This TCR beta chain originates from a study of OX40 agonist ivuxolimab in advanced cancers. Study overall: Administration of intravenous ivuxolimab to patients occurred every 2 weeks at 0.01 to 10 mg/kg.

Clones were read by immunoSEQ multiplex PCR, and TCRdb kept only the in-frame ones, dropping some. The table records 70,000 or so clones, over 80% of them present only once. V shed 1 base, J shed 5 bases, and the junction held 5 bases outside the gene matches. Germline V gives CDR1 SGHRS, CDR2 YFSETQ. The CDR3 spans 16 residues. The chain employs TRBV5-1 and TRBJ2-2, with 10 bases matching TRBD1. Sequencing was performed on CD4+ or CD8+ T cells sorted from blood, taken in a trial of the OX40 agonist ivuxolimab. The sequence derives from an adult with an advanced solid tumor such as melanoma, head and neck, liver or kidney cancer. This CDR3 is CASSLLGTGETGELFF. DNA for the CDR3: TGCGCCAGCAGCTTGCTCGGGACAGGGGAAACCGGGGAGCTGTTTTTT.